This T cell receptor (beta chain) was observed in a study of T cell changes during pregnancy in multiple sclerosis. The trim removed 3 bases at V and 7 bases at J, leaving 11 bases unmatched. This CDR3 comprises 16 residues. The germline CDR1 and CDR2 sequences are LGHNA and YNFKEQ. The method was immunoSEQ multiplex PCR; TCRdb's version includes in-frame clones alone and lacks a portion of them. In the table there are tens of thousands of clones, 85% to 95% of which are singletons. This clone was detected once. The chain uses TRBV4-2 and TRBJ2-3; 9 bases are a match to TRBD1. The input for sequencing was peripheral blood, taken before pregnancy. The source of this sequence is a female donor with multiple sclerosis, enrolled in a pregnancy study. CDR3 DNA: TGTGCCAGCAGCCAGGAAGCCGGGACAGGGTGGTATACGCAGTATTTT. This sequence encodes CASSQEAGTGWYTQYF.